Listed here is a single TCR beta chain. V lost 7 bases, J lost 8 bases, and 8 bases stayed unmatched. The germline gives CDR1 ENHRY, CDR2 SYGVKD. CDR3 size: 14 residues. These data come from a study of blood T cell repertoires in COVID-19. Turning to the study itself: There were acute and convalescent COVID-19 samples, and they came from the United States, Italy and Spain. Sample material is recorded as cDNA or gDNA derived from T cells, B-cell-depleted T cells, or PBMCs.

Source study methods: Scientists estimated how many nucleated cells there were by amplifying reference gene primers. Libraries were prepared by immunoSEQ multiplex PCR; TCRdb keeps only in-frame clonotypes and omits some of them. V, J and clone size reflect that table, while D and trimming were determined from the DNA. Of tens of thousands of clones in the sample, 80% to 90% were seen once. The chain couples TRBV10-3 to TRBJ2-1; 10 nucleotides agree with TRBD1. Sequences were obtained from peripheral blood. The source of this sequence is a man between 60 and 75 years old with active COVID-19. CDR3 nucleotides: TGTGCCATCACCCGGGACAGGGGCAGCGATGAGCAGTTCTTC. Encoded protein: CAITRDRGSDEQFF.